The 13 T cell receptor beta chains below were found in one sample sequenced in a study of blood T cell repertoires in COVID-19. Libraries were prepared by immunoSEQ multiplex PCR; TCRdb keeps only in-frame clonotypes and omits some of them. This sample carries some 120,000 clones, around 83% of them seen once, and the ten largest clones take about 17%. The specimen sequenced was peripheral blood. These receptor sequences come from a woman aged 50 to 60 with acute or convalescent COVID-19.

V gene TRBV6-2 or TRBV6-3 combines with J gene TRBJ1-5; 8 bases are shared with TRBD1. V dropped 0 bases and J dropped 5; count of bases not matched to a gene: 6. The CDR3 runs 16 residues. Germline values: CDR1 MNHEY, CDR2 SVGEGT. Here the CDR3 DNA reads TGTGCCAGCAGTTACTCGAGCAGGGGGCAATATCAGCCCCAGCATTTT. This translates into CASSYSSRGQYQPQHF.

The chain couples TRBV9 to TRBJ2-1; TRBD2 matches at 9 bases. V lost 4 bases and J lost 0; bases outside the gene matches: 8. Germline V gene lookup returns CDR1 SGDLS and CDR2 YYNGEE. This CDR3 is built from 17 residues. This CDR3 reads CASSTPSSGNSYNEQFF. CDR3 nucleotide sequence: TGTGCCAGCAGCACTCCTTCTAGCGGGAACTCCTACAATGAGCAGTTCTTC.

The gene calls are TRBV2 and TRBJ1-4; TRBD1 agrees at 7 bases. V lost 8 bases to trimming and J lost 6 bases; unmatched junction nucleotides: 9. Germline lookup yields CDR1 SNHLY and CDR2 FYNNEI. This CDR3 has 14 amino acids. The CDR3 reads CASGGGGKHEKLFF. For the CDR3, the DNA is TGTGCCAGCGGAGGGGGCGGAAAACATGAAAAACTGTTTTTT.

The rearrangement links TRBV4-2 to TRBJ1-1, with 10 bases aligning to TRBD1. Per the germline V gene, CDR1 is LGHNA and CDR2 is YNFKEQ. J lost 0 bases, V lost 4 bases, and 2 bases had no gene match. The CDR3 runs to 15 residues. Here the CDR3 reads CASSLGTGVNTEAFF. CDR3 nucleotide sequence: TGTGCCAGCAGCCTGGGGACAGGGGTGAACACTGAAGCTTTCTTT.

This CDR3 is CASSIGTVHEKLFF. The DNA of the CDR3 is TGTGCCAGCAGCATAGGGACAGTACATGAAAAACTGTTTTTT. The chain employs TRBV6-5 and TRBJ1-4; 7 nucleotides line up with TRBD1. Germline assignment: CDR1 MNHEY and CDR2 SVGAGI. V gave up 6 bases and J gave up 6 bases; unmatched junction bases: 7. CDR3 size: 14 residues.

In its sample, this clone was seen once. This rearrangement joins TRBV9 to TRBJ2-3, with 7 nucleotides matching TRBD1. The V segment lost 0 bases and the J segment 5 bases; nucleotides outside the gene matches: 6. The CDR3 spans 15 residues. Per germline, CDR1 SGDLS and CDR2 YYNGEE. CDR3: CASSVEAGGKDTQYF. The DNA of the CDR3 is TGTGCCAGCAGCGTAGAGGCAGGGGGAAAAGATACGCAGTATTTT.

This sequence joins TRBV5-4 and TRBJ2-3; perhaps TRBD1 as D (6 bases). The CDR3 runs 13 residues. Germline V CDR1 and CDR2: SGHNT, YYREEE (reference sequence). V was trimmed by 4 bases and J by 2 bases, leaving 8 bases between them. The CDR3 protein is CASSQGITDTQYF. CDR3 in DNA: TGTGCCAGCAGCCAGGGGATCACAGATACGCAGTATTTT.

The chain has TRBV19 and TRBJ1-2; D gene uncertain. From germline, CDR1 is LNHDA and CDR2 SQIVND (reference sequence). V was cut by 5 bases and J by 6 bases, with 19 bases left in between. This CDR3 is 15 amino acids long. CDR3 bases: TGTGCCAGTAGTCCACAACACGGGAGTATCAATGGCTACACCTTC. Encoded protein: CASSPQHGSINGYTF.

The V call is TRBV19, the J call TRBJ1-5, with 9 bases identical to TRBD1. This CDR3 region has 15 residues. V lost 5 bases, J lost 4 bases, and 6 bases stayed unmatched. Germline CDR1 reads LNHDA; CDR2 reads SQIVND (reference sequence). The CDR3 DNA reads as TGTGCCAGTAGTTTGATGACAGGGGGGAATCAGCCCCAGCATTTT. It is translated as CASSLMTGGNQPQHF.

The genes are TRBV30 and TRBJ1-2; TRBD1 aligns across 8 bases. After removal of 0 bases from V and 8 bases from J, the junction contained 5 bases not matched to a gene. CDR3 length equals 13 residues. Germline V gene data show CDR1 as GTSNPN and CDR2 as SVGIG (reference sequence). CDR3 nucleotides: TGTGCCTGGAGTGTACAGACAGGGGTAGGCTACACCTTC. Translated, it gives CAWSVQTGVGYTF.

CDR3 residues: CASSQGQSSYEQYF. CDR3 nucleotide sequence: TGCGCCAGCAGTCAGGGACAGTCCTCCTACGAGCAGTACTTC. The chain uses TRBV5-1 and TRBJ2-7; 7 nucleotides agree with TRBD1. The germline V gene has CDR1 SGHRS and CDR2 YFSETQ. The V segment lost 5 bases and the J segment 0 bases; nucleotides outside the gene matches: 5. The CDR3 has 14 amino acids.

This clone was counted only a few times. V is TRBV5-8 and J is TRBJ2-2; TRBD2 might be the D (6 bases). The CDR3 length is 15 residues. Germline CDR1 is SGHTS and CDR2 is YDEGEE. The germline V and J ends were trimmed by 5 bases and 2 bases, with 13 bases remaining between them. The CDR3 region is CASRRRDSNTGELFF. The DNA of the CDR3 is TGTGCCAGCAGACGCCGGGACTCCAACACCGGGGAGCTGTTTTTT.

This clone was counted a single time. The identical CDR3 is also encoded by other nucleotide sequences in the sample. This rearrangement joins TRBV4-2 to TRBJ1-1; weak D call: TRBD1 (5 bases). Trimming took 1 base from V and 2 from J, leaving 8 bases between them. CDR3 length equals 14 residues. Germline-derived CDR1 and CDR2 are LGHNA and YNFKEQ. Written as DNA, the CDR3 is TGTGCCAGCAGCCAAGTTCAGGGTAACACTGAAGCTTTCTTT. Protein: CASSQVQGNTEAFF.